The text below deals with one T cell receptor (beta chain). Its specificity is unknown. The sample belongs to a study of CD8 T cells in ankylosing spondylitis. Points from the study as a whole: There was a TCR beta motif, made of several highly homologous variants, that appeared characteristic of ankylosing spondylitis blood. A CD8+ phenotype characterized the disease-linked clones, which were relatively rare in peripheral blood. The authors reported significant enrichment of disease-linked clones in matched ankylosing spondylitis synovial fluid.

V was cut by 0 bases and J by 3 bases, with 12 bases left in between. Germline assignment: CDR1 DFQATT and CDR2 SNEGSKA (reference sequence). This CDR3 region has 14 residues. Quantitative barcoded 5'-RACE was used to prepare TCR beta libraries. TCRdb re-called the 5' RACE reads with MiXCR, one entry per CDR3 protein. The sample has about 800,000 distinct CDR3 sequences; 10% to 15% are singletons. The sequenced material came from blood, either unsorted or a sorted T cell fraction (not recorded which). V gene TRBV20-1 combines with J gene TRBJ2-7; D call uncertain. The clonotype comes from a male donor with ankylosing spondylitis. The CDR3 coding sequence is TGCAGTGCTAGAGATCCTAGAATCTTCTACGAGCAGTACTTC. It is translated as CSARDPRIFYEQYF.